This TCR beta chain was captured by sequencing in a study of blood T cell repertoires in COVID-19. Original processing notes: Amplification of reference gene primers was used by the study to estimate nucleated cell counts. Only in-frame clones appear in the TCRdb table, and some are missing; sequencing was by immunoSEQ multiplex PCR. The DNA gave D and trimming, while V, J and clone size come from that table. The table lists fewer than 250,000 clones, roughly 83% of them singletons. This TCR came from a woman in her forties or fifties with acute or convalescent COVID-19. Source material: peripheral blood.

DNA of the CDR3: TGTGCCAGCAGTGACCTACAGGGAGATGAGTCACCCCTCCACTTT. Translation gives CASSDLQGDESPLHF. The chain couples TRBV6-1 to TRBJ1-6; tentative D call: TRBD1 (6 bases). The germline V gene has CDR1 MNHNS and CDR2 SASEGT. Trimming took 3 bases from V and 10 from J, leaving 16 bases between them. The CDR3 has 15 amino acids.